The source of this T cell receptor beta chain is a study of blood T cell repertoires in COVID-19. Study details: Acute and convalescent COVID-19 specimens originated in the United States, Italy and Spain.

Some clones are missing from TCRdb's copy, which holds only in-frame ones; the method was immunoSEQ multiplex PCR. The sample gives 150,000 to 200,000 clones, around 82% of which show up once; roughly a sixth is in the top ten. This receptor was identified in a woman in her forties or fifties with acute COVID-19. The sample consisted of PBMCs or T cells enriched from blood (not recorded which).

In DNA, the CDR3 is TGTGCCAGCAGTCCCGGGGAGGGGGTCATCTACACCTTC. It encodes CASSPGEGVIYTF. The chain has TRBV6-5 and TRBJ1-2; weak D call: TRBD1 (6 bases). Germline values: CDR1 MNHEY, CDR2 SVGAGI. This CDR3 has 13 residues. Trimming stripped 5 bases from V and 10 bases from J, with 17 bases between.